The 10 T cell receptor beta chains listed next were all sequenced from one sample in a study of blood T cell repertoires in COVID-19. Method: immunoSEQ multiplex PCR; TCRdb's copy keeps in-frame clones and lacks some. The sample has 300,000 or so clones, nearly 90% seen once. The specimen was PBMCs or T cells enriched from blood (not recorded which). These receptors were obtained from a woman aged 25-40 years who had recovered from COVID-19.

This clone has only one observation. The chain is built from TRBV7-8 and TRBJ1-2, with D tentatively TRBD1 (6 bases). V lost 5 bases to trimming and J lost 4 bases, with 11 bases between them. This CDR3 has 13 residues. The germline V gene has CDR1 SGHVS and CDR2 FQNEAQ. DNA of the CDR3: TGTGCCAGCAGCGGGGGACACGGCTATGGCTACACCTTC. It specifies CASSGGHGYGYTF.

The genes are TRBV6-2 or TRBV6-3 and TRBJ2-5, with 7 nucleotides matching TRBD1. This CDR3 spans 17 amino acids. Germline CDR1 reads MNHEY; CDR2 reads SVGEGT. The trim removed 5 bases at V and 5 bases at J, leaving 17 bases unmatched. The CDR3 protein is CASSLGQAGASGETQYF. DNA of the CDR3: TGTGCCAGCAGTCTCGGACAGGCCGGAGCCTCGGGGGAGACCCAGTACTTC.

V usage is TRBV11-2 and J usage is TRBJ1-1; 7 bases are a match to TRBD1. V lost 3 bases and J lost 6; bases outside the gene matches: 10. CDR1 is SGHAT and CDR2 is FQNNGV in the germline V gene. The CDR3 has 15 amino acids. This chain's CDR3 is CASSFSKTGIAEAFF. The CDR3, as DNA: TGTGCCAGCAGCTTCTCAAAGACAGGGATCGCTGAAGCTTTCTTT.

The chain links TRBV5-6 to TRBJ1-5, with D hard to call. Trimming removed 4 bases from V and 8 bases from J, with 10 bases in between. This CDR3 is 12 amino acids long. CDR1 and CDR2 (germline): SGHDT, YYEEEE. The CDR3 region has the DNA TGTGCCAGCAGCCCTCTTGGAGAGCCCCAGCATTTT. It is translated as CASSPLGEPQHF.

The chain carries TRBV6-2 or TRBV6-3 and TRBJ1-3; 10 bases are shared with TRBD1. This CDR3 contains 16 residues. Germline CDR1 MNHEY, CDR2 SVGEGT. V shed 5 bases, J shed 4 bases, and the junction held 8 bases outside the gene matches. The CDR3: CASSRPGQGTGNTIYF. The CDR3 DNA reads as TGTGCCAGCAGTAGGCCGGGACAGGGGACCGGAAACACCATATATTTT.

The chain carries TRBV7-3 and TRBJ1-1; 7 nucleotides align to TRBD1. There are 13 residues in the CDR3. J was trimmed by 4 bases and V by 5 bases; bases with no gene match: 4. The germline gives CDR1 SGHTA, CDR2 FQGTGA. DNA for the CDR3: TGTGCCAGCAGCCGACAGGGAGCCACTGAAGCTTTCTTT. It codes for CASSRQGATEAFF. The whole variable domain, remainder taken from reference TRBV7-3 and TRBJ1-1, is GAGVSQTPSNKVTEKGKYVELRCDPISGHTALYWYRQSLGQGPEFLIYFQGTGAADDSGLPNDRFFAVRPEGSVSTLKIQRTERGDSAVYLCASSRQGATEAFFGQGTRLTVV.

As DNA, the CDR3 is TGTGCCAGTAGGATGGGGGGGCAGGGCAGCAATCAGCCCCAGCATTTT. Protein product: CASRMGGQGSNQPQHF. J is TRBJ1-5 and V is TRBV19; maybe TRBD1 (6 bases). V was cut by 6 bases and J by 1 base, with 16 bases left in between. Germline V gives CDR1 LNHDA, CDR2 SQIVND (reference sequence). The CDR3 loop spans 16 amino acids. The full variable domain, rest sourced from reference TRBV19 and TRBJ1-5, is DGGITQSPKYLFRKEGQNVTLSCEQNLNHDAMYWYRQDPGQGLRLIYYSQIVNDFQKGDIAEGYSVSREKKESFPLTVTSAQKNPTAFYLCASRMGGQGSNQPQHFGDGTRLSIL.

V gene TRBV5-1 combines with J gene TRBJ1-4; 9 bases align to TRBD1. In germline, CDR1 is SGHRS, CDR2 YFSETQ. J was trimmed by 5 bases and V by 7 bases; bases with no gene match: 6. CDR3 size: 14 residues. In DNA, the CDR3 is TGCGCCAGCCAAAACAGGGGGCCGAATGAAAAACTGTTTTTT. This sequence encodes CASQNRGPNEKLFF.

The chain couples TRBV3-1 (or the pseudogene TRBV3-2) to TRBJ1-1; D remains ambiguous. V dropped 3 bases and J dropped 1 base, with 12 bases sitting between them. CDR3 size: 15 residues. Germline V CDR1 and CDR2: LGHDT, YNNKEL (reference sequence). DNA of the CDR3: TGTGCCAGCAGCCAGGTGGGCTATCAGAACACTGAAGCTTTCTTT. Translation gives CASSQVGYQNTEAFF.

This rearrangement joins TRBV5-5 to TRBJ1-4; no clear D gene. Deletions cut 1 base from V and 1 base from J, with 5 bases between. From germline, CDR1 is SGHKS and CDR2 YYEKEE (reference sequence). The CDR3 covers 14 residues. CDR3 nucleotide sequence: TGTGCCAGCAGCTTGTTCAGAACTAATGAAAAACTGTTTTTT. It yields the protein CASSLFRTNEKLFF.